This T cell receptor beta chain appears in the sequencing data of a study of T cell responses to AZD1222 COVID-19 vaccine. A note on this clone: As yet, its antigen is unknown.

Sequencing was performed with immunoSEQ multiplex PCR; in TCRdb, only in-frame clones are kept and a portion is missing. The data contain under 60,000 clones, around nine tenths of them singletons. The CDR3 sequence is 12 residues long. CDR1 SGHTA and CDR2 FQGNSA come from the germline V gene. Study-wide findings and caveats: Regions left unmutated in variants are reportedly the target of nearly half of spike-specific TCRs. Repertoire collection took place solely once the T cell response had peaked. A mostly white British donor set with more females was recruited, and clonal diversity was possibly underestimated. Two AZD1222 doses significantly raised spike-specific TCR breadth and depth over controls.

The sequence was collected from an adult who received the AZD1222 COVID-19 vaccine. This sequence joins TRBV7-2 and TRBJ2-3, with D maybe TRBD2 (5 bases). This sample comprised peripheral blood, obtained 28 days after the second AZD1222 dose. CDR3 bases: TGTGCGGCGAGGGAGAGCACAGATACGCAGTATTTT. Protein product: CAARESTDTQYF.